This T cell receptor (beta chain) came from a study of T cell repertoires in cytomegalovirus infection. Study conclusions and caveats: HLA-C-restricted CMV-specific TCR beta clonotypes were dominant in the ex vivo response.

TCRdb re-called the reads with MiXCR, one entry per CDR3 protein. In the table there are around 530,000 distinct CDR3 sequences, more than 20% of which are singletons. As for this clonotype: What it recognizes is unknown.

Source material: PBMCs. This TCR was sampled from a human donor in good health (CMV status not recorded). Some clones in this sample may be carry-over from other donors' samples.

As DNA, the CDR3 is TGTGCCAGCAGCTCCCCTCAGGGGGCTAAAGCTAACTATGGCTACACCTTC. Translated: CASSSPQGAKANYGYTF. This rearrangement joins TRBV5-4 to TRBJ1-2; 8 nucleotides agree with TRBD1. The CDR3 extends over 17 amino acids. Looked up from germline, CDR1 is SGHNT and CDR2 is YYREEE (reference sequence). Trimming cost V 3 bases and J 0 bases; bases outside gene matches: 10.